Listed below are T cell receptor beta chains from one sample, sequenced in a study of CD8 T cells in ankylosing spondylitis. Via MiXCR, TCRdb re-called the 5' RACE reads, giving one row per CDR3 protein. Counted here are about 700,000 distinct CDR3 sequences, 15% to 20% occurring once; the ten biggest clones make up around 19%. Sequencing was carried out using blood, either unsorted or a sorted T cell fraction (not recorded which). These receptors all come from a male donor with ankylosing spondylitis. Each CDR3 is given with its conserved first and last residue. The order of the fields is clone size, J gene, D gene, V gene, CDR3 DNA, CDR3 protein. A D gene is named only where the DNA matches it firmly. Clone size appears in some rows only: once, few, many, or a class for an expanded clone.

size: few
J: TRBJ2-7
D: TRBD1
V: TRBV12-5
DNA: TGTGCTTCCCAGGGACAGGTCTCCTCCTACGAGCAGTACTTC
CDR3: CASQGQVSSYEQYF

size: -
J: TRBJ1-6
D: TRBD1
V: TRBV9
DNA: TGTGCCAGCAGCCCAACGGACAGGGAAAATTCACCCCTCCACTTT
CDR3: CASSPTDRENSPLHF

size: many
J: TRBJ1-1
D: TRBD1
V: TRBV4-1
DNA: TGCGCCAGCAGCCAATCTCCGGGACAGGGGGCGGCAAACACTGAAGCTTTCTTT
CDR3: CASSQSPGQGAANTEAFF

size: -
J: TRBJ2-6
D: -
V: TRBV7-2
DNA: TGTGCCAGCGGATTGGGTCCTGGGGCCAACGTCCTGACTTTC
CDR3: CASGLGPGANVLTF

size: few
J: TRBJ2-1
D: -
V: TRBV27
DNA: TGTGCCAGCAGAACCGGGGTTAGAGTCAATGAGCAGTTCTTC
CDR3: CASRTGVRVNEQFF

size: -
J: TRBJ1-2
D: TRBD1
V: TRBV12-3/TRBV12-4
DNA: TGTGCCATCGGGACAGCGTATGACTATGGCTACACCTTC
CDR3: CAIGTAYDYGYTF

size: many
J: TRBJ1-1
D: -
V: TRBV7-3
DNA: TGTGCCAGCAGCTTAACGGCCAGGATGAACACTGAAGCTTTCTTT
CDR3: CASSLTARMNTEAFF

size: -
J: TRBJ1-2
D: TRBD1
V: TRBV12-3/TRBV12-4
DNA: TGTGCCAGCAGACTCGGACAGGGTAACGCCTATGGCTACACCTTC
CDR3: CASRLGQGNAYGYTF

size: -
J: TRBJ2-7
D: TRBD1
V: TRBV5-1
DNA: TGCGCCAGCAGCGATGGGACAGGGCCTCTCTACGAGCAGTACTTC
CDR3: CASSDGTGPLYEQYF

size: -
J: TRBJ2-3
D: -
V: TRBV28
DNA: TGTGCCAGCAACTTGCCCTATGGAGATACGCAGTATTTT
CDR3: CASNLPYGDTQYF

size: few
J: TRBJ2-7
D: -
V: TRBV4-1
DNA: TGCGCCAGCAGCCAAAGATCGGCAGAGTCCCGACTGGTCGAGCAGTACTTC
CDR3: CASSQRSAESRLVEQYF

size: -
J: TRBJ2-2
D: TRBD2
V: TRBV20-1
DNA: TGCAGTGCTAGCGGGAGGGATAACACCGGGGAGCTGTTTTTT
CDR3: CSASGRDNTGELFF

size: few
J: TRBJ2-1
D: TRBD2
V: TRBV6-1
DNA: TGTGCCAGCAGTACCACTAGCGGGGGTATGAATGAGCAGTTCTTC
CDR3: CASSTTSGGMNEQFF

size: -
J: TRBJ2-2
D: -
V: TRBV20-1
DNA: TGCAGTGCCCCGTGGGTAGGGGGGACCGGGGAGCTGTTTTTT
CDR3: CSAPWVGGTGELFF

size: -
J: TRBJ2-3
D: -
V: TRBV5-6
DNA: TGTGCCAGCAGCGGTCTGAGGGACTCAGTAGATACGCAGTATTTT
CDR3: CASSGLRDSVDTQYF

size: -
J: TRBJ2-7
D: TRBD2
V: TRBV4-1
DNA: TGCGCCAGCAGCCAAGAGTTCGGGACTAGCGGGGGGGCGGCCTACGAGCAGTACTTC
CDR3: CASSQEFGTSGGAAYEQYF

size: -
J: TRBJ1-1
D: -
V: TRBV7-3
DNA: TGTGCCAGCAGCTTAAATCCGAGGACTGAAGCTTTCTTT
CDR3: CASSLNPRTEAFF

size: -
J: TRBJ1-5
D: TRBD1
V: TRBV20-1
DNA: TGCAGTGCTAGGTCGGGACAGAGCAATCAGCCCCAGCATTTT
CDR3: CSARSGQSNQPQHF

size: many
J: TRBJ2-1
D: TRBD1
V: TRBV29-1
DNA: TGCAGCGTGAGGACAGGTAGGAATGAGCAGTTCTTC
CDR3: CSVRTGRNEQFF

size: -
J: TRBJ2-7
D: -
V: TRBV20-1
DNA: TGCAGTGCTAGAAGCCCCCCCTACGAGCAGTACTTC
CDR3: CSARSPPYEQYF

size: -
J: TRBJ1-1
D: -
V: TRBV29-1
DNA: TGCAGCGTTGTAGGGGGTGGTGAAGCTTTCTTT
CDR3: CSVVGGGEAFF

size: few
J: TRBJ1-5
D: -
V: TRBV20-1
DNA: TGCAGTGCTAGAGTCGGGGACAATCAGCCCCAGCATTTT
CDR3: CSARVGDNQPQHF

size: once
J: TRBJ2-2
D: -
V: TRBV27
DNA: TGTGCCAGTCGCCTTATTAGGGGGGAGCTGTTTTTT
CDR3: CASRLIRGELFF

size: -
J: TRBJ2-5
D: -
V: TRBV25-1
DNA: TGTGCCAGCAGTGAACAGGGAATGAGCCTAAAAGAGACCCAGTACTTC
CDR3: CASSEQGMSLKETQYF

size: few
J: TRBJ2-1
D: TRBD2
V: TRBV6-1
DNA: TGTGCCAGCAGTGATGATTTCGGGGGGTACTACAATGAGCAGTTCTTC
CDR3: CASSDDFGGYYNEQFF

size: -
J: TRBJ2-1
D: TRBD1
V: TRBV12-3/TRBV12-4
DNA: TGTGCCAGCAGTGCCGGGACAGGGGAAAACAATGAGCAGTTCTTC
CDR3: CASSAGTGENNEQFF

size: many
J: TRBJ2-7
D: TRBD2
V: TRBV4-2
DNA: TGTGCCAGCAGCCAAGATCTGACTAGCGAGGACTACGAGCAGTACTTC
CDR3: CASSQDLTSEDYEQYF

size: -
J: TRBJ2-6
D: -
V: TRBV6-2/TRBV6-3
DNA: TGTGCCAGCAGTTACTCAGGAGGATCTGGGGCCAACGTCCTGACTTTC
CDR3: CASSYSGGSGANVLTF

size: -
J: TRBJ2-7
D: -
V: TRBV7-3
DNA: TGTGCCAGCAGCTTACCTCACTTC
CDR3: CASSLPHF

size: -
J: TRBJ1-5
D: -
V: TRBV12-3/TRBV12-4
DNA: TGTGCCAGCACTGGGGGGATTACAGGCGGCAATCAGCCCCAGCATTTT
CDR3: CASTGGITGGNQPQHF

size: few
J: TRBJ1-1
D: -
V: TRBV6-2/TRBV6-3
DNA: TGTGCCAGCAGGCCACGTCCTGGTTGGAGACAGGATCGGAGGCTGAACACTGAAGCTTTCTTT
CDR3: CASRPRPGWRQDRRLNTEAFF

size: -
J: TRBJ1-3
D: -
V: TRBV14
DNA: TGTGCCAGCAGCCAAGTCGGAGCTGGAAACACCATATATTTT
CDR3: CASSQVGAGNTIYF

size: -
J: TRBJ1-2
D: -
V: TRBV5-1
DNA: TGCGCCAGCAGCGTTGTGGGGGCGGTTGGCTACACCTTC
CDR3: CASSVVGAVGYTF

size: -
J: TRBJ1-1
D: -
V: TRBV20-1
DNA: TGCAGTGCTAGAGACCCTGGAAAGGTCATGAACACTGAAGCTTTCTTT
CDR3: CSARDPGKVMNTEAFF

size: -
J: TRBJ2-7
D: -
V: TRBV12-3/TRBV12-4
DNA: TGTGCCAGCAGTTATGGCGGGTACGCCTACGAGCAGTACTTC
CDR3: CASSYGGYAYEQYF

size: few
J: TRBJ2-7
D: TRBD2
V: TRBV7-2
DNA: TGTGCCAGCAGCCAGCCCGGGAGGGCCGACGAGCAGTACTTC
CDR3: CASSQPGRADEQYF

size: -
J: TRBJ2-5
D: TRBD1
V: TRBV11-1
DNA: TGTGCCAGCAGCTCATGGACAGGGGATGAGGTTGAGACCCAGTACTTC
CDR3: CASSSWTGDEVETQYF

size: many
J: TRBJ1-2
D: TRBD1
V: TRBV5-1
DNA: TGCGCCAGCAGCCCCCGGGACAGCCTGAGCTATGGCTACACCTTC
CDR3: CASSPRDSLSYGYTF

size: -
J: TRBJ1-2
D: TRBD1
V: TRBV19
DNA: TGTGCCAGTAGCCGGGACAGGAGCGATGGCTACACCTTC
CDR3: CASSRDRSDGYTF

size: -
J: TRBJ2-7
D: TRBD1
V: TRBV28
DNA: TGTGCCAGCAGCCCCGGAGCGACAGGGGGCCGGTACGAGCAGTACTTC
CDR3: CASSPGATGGRYEQYF

size: -
J: TRBJ1-1
D: -
V: TRBV11-3
DNA: TGTGCCAGCAGCTTAGGGTCGTACACTGAAGCTTTCTTT
CDR3: CASSLGSYTEAFF

size: few
J: TRBJ2-1
D: -
V: TRBV24-1
DNA: TGTGCCACCAGTGACCGCACAGGAGGTGAGCAGTTCTTC
CDR3: CATSDRTGGEQFF

size: few
J: TRBJ1-3
D: -
V: TRBV4-3
DNA: TGCGCCAGCAGCCAAGGCAGGGCAGGGATCTCAAACACCATATATTTT
CDR3: CASSQGRAGISNTIYF

size: few
J: TRBJ2-3
D: -
V: TRBV12-5
DNA: TGTGCTAGTGGTTTGGTTGACACAGATACGCAGTATTTT
CDR3: CASGLVDTDTQYF

size: -
J: TRBJ1-6
D: TRBD1
V: TRBV4-1
DNA: TGCGCCAGCAGCACTGGGACAGACACTAATTCACCCCTCCACTTT
CDR3: CASSTGTDTNSPLHF

size: -
J: TRBJ1-2
D: -
V: TRBV19
DNA: TGTGCCAGTAGGGACCGGACTACTGAGGGCTACACCTTC
CDR3: CASRDRTTEGYTF